The T cell receptor beta chain under discussion was sequenced for a study of T cells in Graves' hyperthyroidism and ophthalmopathy. Whole-study findings and limits: Ophthalmopathy got predicted by the model a median about 6.7 months before its onset.

Trimming took 0 bases from V and 0 from J, leaving 15 bases between them. Germline CDR1 is MNHEY and CDR2 is SVGAGI. CDR3 length: 18 amino acids. RNA transcripts were the template for amplifying TCR beta CDR3 regions. A first-round RT-PCR of the TCR CDR3 used the HTBI primer set. TCRdb redid the calling of the multiplex PCR reads with MiXCR, one entry per CDR3 protein. The sample lists about 380,000 distinct CDR3 sequences, around a sixth occurring once. Ten or more counts support this clonotype. The target antigen is unknown. In making diagnoses, clinical symptoms, serum thyroxine and TRAb, thyroid ultrasound and orbital computed tomography were all used. The PBMCs were taken from approximately 9 ml of fresh peripheral blood.

The chain joins TRBV6-5 to TRBJ1-5; D remains ambiguous. The receptor's source is a man between 18 and 35 years old with Graves' ophthalmopathy. What was sequenced was blood. This CDR3 is CASSYSGRFQYSNQPQHF. The CDR3 nucleotides are TGTGCCAGCAGTTACTCCGGCAGGTTCCAATATAGCAATCAGCCCCAGCATTTT.